A single T cell receptor beta chain is shown here with its context. What it binds is unknown. The data originate from a study of identical twins. General observations from the study: Analyses based on zero insertions could be partly confounded by invariant MAIT and iNKT cells.

CDR3 size: 13 residues. Germline V gene data show CDR1 as LGHDT and CDR2 as YNNKEL (reference sequence). V shed 0 bases and J shed 5 bases, with 8 bases lying between them. A template switching step contributed a universal primer site, while unique molecular identifiers were present in the cDNA. TCRdb recomputed calls from the 5' RACE reads with MiXCR, one row per CDR3 protein. Of around 280,000 distinct CDR3 sequences listed, approximately 8.5% were seen once; the top ten hold 2.1%. These data are also associated with another study on yellow fever vaccine responses in identical twins.

This clonotype was sampled from a woman younger than 30 in good health. The sample was memory (CD45RO+) T cells sorted from blood. The V gene is TRBV3-1, the J gene TRBJ2-7, with D perhaps TRBD1 (6 bases). The CDR3: CASSQDWGHEQYF. CDR3 sequence (DNA): TGTGCCAGCAGCCAAGATTGGGGGCACGAGCAGTACTTC.